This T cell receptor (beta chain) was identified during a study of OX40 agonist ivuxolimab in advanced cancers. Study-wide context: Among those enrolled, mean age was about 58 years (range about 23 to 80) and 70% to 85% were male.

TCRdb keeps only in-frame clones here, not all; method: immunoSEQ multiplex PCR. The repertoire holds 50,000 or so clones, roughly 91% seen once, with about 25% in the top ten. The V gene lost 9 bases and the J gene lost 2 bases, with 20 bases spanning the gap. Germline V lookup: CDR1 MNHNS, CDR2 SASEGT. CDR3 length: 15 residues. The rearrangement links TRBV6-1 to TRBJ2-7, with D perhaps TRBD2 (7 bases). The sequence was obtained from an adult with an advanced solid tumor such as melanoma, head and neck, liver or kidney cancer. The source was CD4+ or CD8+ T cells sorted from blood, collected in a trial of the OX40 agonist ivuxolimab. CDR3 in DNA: TGTGCCAGTCGGAGGGGGGGAGCGAGTGCCTACGAGCAGTACTTC. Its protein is CASRRGGASAYEQYF.